This TCR beta chain was captured by sequencing in a study of cytomegalovirus exposure and HLA in healthy donors. A multiplex PCR was run with 60 Vbeta primers and 13 Jbeta primers. Repertoires were generated with immunoSEQ multiplex PCR, while TCRdb's copy carries only in-frame clones and drops some. This table has 150,000 to 200,000 clones, about 76% appearing once. Germline lookup yields CDR1 SEHNR and CDR2 FQNEAQ (reference sequence). The CDR3 spans 15 residues. Study-level findings and limits: In a later analysis, most CMV-associated TCR beta chains appeared HLA-restricted.

Remarks on this clone: Its antigen is undetermined. One junction end does not reproduce the germline sequence, and a read error may be involved.

The sequence was obtained from a male donor in good health and CMV-seropositive. Input material: PBMCs. This chain links TRBV7-9 with TRBJ1-1; D uncertain. The CDR3 sequence is CSSSLEGLLNTEAFF. In DNA, the CDR3 is TGTTCCAGCAGCTTAGAAGGACTCCTGAACACTGAAGCTTTCTTT.